Below, 14 T cell receptor beta chains from the same sample are listed, as sequenced in a study of tumor-infiltrating lymphocytes in primary liver carcinoma. A primer matching the constant region was used to make TCR beta cDNA from around 550 ng of total RNA. A slightly modified ARM-PCR protocol with three nested multiplex PCR rounds produced these TCR beta libraries. It was with TRBV1-TRBV30 forward primers and a C-beta reverse primer that the first two PCR rounds were run, at approximately 10 cycles each. MiXCR, applied by TCRdb to the multiplex PCR reads, yields one record per CDR3 protein. The sample contains 100,000 to 150,000 distinct CDR3 sequences, 60% to 80% of which appear only once. DNA and RNA were both co-extracted from about 20-30 mg of bulk tissue that had not been sorted. Sequenced input: liver tumor tissue from sampling region 3. Indicated subset: tumor region T3, left-lateral pole. These receptors originate from a woman aged 60 to 75 with primary liver carcinoma and hepatitis B virus infection.

In the case of this clonotype: This may come from a read error, since a much larger clone is one base off. The chain carries TRBV12-3 or TRBV12-4 and TRBJ2-5; 9 bases are shared with TRBD1. The length of the CDR3 is 15 residues. CDR3 sequence: CASSDAGTGQGTQYF. CDR3 DNA: TGTGCCAGCAGTGATGCCGGGACAGGGCAAGGGACCCAGTACTTC.

With respect to this clonotype: A read error may account for a junction end that differs from germline. The chain uses TRBV5-4 and TRBJ2-4, with D possibly matching TRBD1 (6 bases). Germline CDR1 SGHNT, CDR2 YYREEE (reference sequence). This CDR3 contains 14 residues. In nucleotides, the CDR3 is TGTGCCAGCAGCCCGTGGACAGACCAAAATATTCAGTACTTC. As protein: CASSPWTDQNIQYF.

By share, this clonotype ranks as medium-sized (0.01 to 0.1%). This rearrangement joins TRBV6-2 or TRBV6-3 to TRBJ2-7, with TRBD1 matching over 12 bases. The V segment lost 6 bases and the J segment 5 bases; nucleotides outside the gene matches: 5. This CDR3 has 14 residues. Germline assignment: CDR1 MNHEY and CDR2 SVGEGT. CDR3 residues: CASSPGTGGDEQYF. Here the CDR3 DNA reads TGTGCCAGCAGCCCCGGGACAGGGGGCGACGAGCAGTACTTC.

V usage is TRBV12-3 or TRBV12-4 and J usage is TRBJ2-5; 8 bases line up with TRBD1. Unmatched junction bases numbered 7, after V lost 11 bases and J lost 5 bases. The CDR3 has 12 residues. CDR3 sequence reads: CACHRGVETQYF. The CDR3 DNA reads as TGTGCCTGCCACAGGGGGGTGGAGACCCAGTACTTC.

CDR3 loop: CASSRGWTSDEQYF. The CDR3 DNA reads TGTGCCAGCAGCCGCGGTTGGACCTCGGACGAGCAGTACTTC. This chain joins TRBV11-2 and TRBJ2-7; the D is unclear. V was clipped by 5 bases and J by 5 bases, with 16 bases between them. The CDR3 spans 14 residues. The germline V gene encodes CDR1 SGHAT and CDR2 FQNNGV.

A note on this clonotype: This may come from a read error, since a much larger clone is one base off. The chain uses TRBV6-5 and TRBJ2-1, with D perhaps matching TRBD2 (6 bases). The CDR3 totals 14 residues. The germline V gene encodes CDR1 MNHEY and CDR2 SVGAGI. CDR3 loop: CASSRGSGSNEQSF. CDR3 coding DNA: TGTGCCAGCAGTCGGGGTAGCGGTTCGAATGAGCAGTCCTTC.

On this clonotype itself: A read error is likely, as this CDR3 ends without the conserved phenylalanine or tryptophan. The chain recombines TRBV11-2 with TRBJ2-3; D uncertain. The J call may be incorrect, as the DNA end agrees better with TRBJ1-5. The CDR3 length is 13 residues. Germline CDR1 is SGHAT and CDR2 is FQNNGV. In nucleotides, the CDR3 is TGTGCCAGCAGCTTAAATCGAGGAGATACGCAGCATTGT. This sequence encodes CASSLNRGDTQHC.

The chain has TRBV20-1 and TRBJ2-6; no reliable D call. V was clipped by 4 bases and J by 1 base, with 23 bases between them. The CDR3 loop spans 19 amino acids. Germline lookup yields CDR1 DFQATT and CDR2 SNEGSKA (reference sequence). The DNA for the CDR3 is TGCAGTGCTATCCCCTCATTTGCGCGGAAACTTTCTGGGGCCAACGTCCTGACTTTC. It specifies CSAIPSFARKLSGANVLTF.

This clonotype has only a few counts. This may be a read error, as it is one base from a much larger clone. This rearrangement joins TRBV28 to TRBJ2-1, with TRBD2 matching over 12 bases. CDR3 length equals 16 residues. Germline CDR1 reads MDHEN; CDR2 reads SYDVKM. The CDR3 protein is CVSSGLAGRAYNEQFF. The CDR3 DNA reads TGTGTCAGCAGTGGACTAGCGGGAAGGGCGTATAATGAGCAGTTCTTC.

Details on this clonotype: One base away lies a much larger clone, so this may be a sequencing read error. The gene calls are TRBV5-6 and TRBJ2-1; 8 positions match TRBD2. CDR1 and CDR2 from the germline V gene are SGHDT and YYEEEE. This CDR3 spans 18 amino acids. Losses at the gene ends were 4 bases for V and 2 bases for J; bases not matched to a gene: 14. The CDR3 spells CASSLGLVGGSAYNEQFF. The CDR3 bases are TGTGCCAGCAGCCTGGGACTAGTGGGAGGGTCGGCCTACAATGAGCAGTTCTTC.

This clonotype has ten or more counts. The genes are TRBV29-1 and TRBJ2-1; 9 bases are shared with TRBD2. Germline V gives CDR1 SQVTM, CDR2 ANQGSEA. The CDR3 totals 14 residues. J was trimmed by 7 bases and V by 6 bases; bases with no gene match: 10. As DNA, the CDR3 is TGCAGCGTAAAGAAGGGTAGCGGGGGTAATGAGCAGTTCTTC. Translated, it gives CSVKKGSGGNEQFF.

V gene TRBV5-4 combines with J gene TRBJ2-4, with D hard to call. CDR3 length: 15 amino acids. Per germline, CDR1 SGHNT and CDR2 YYREEE (reference sequence). Trimming pared 4 bases from V and 4 bases from J, leaving 15 bases between. Here the CDR3 DNA reads TGTGCCAGCAGCCCCCCGGTAAGCGAGAAAAACATTCAGTACTTC. Its translation: CASSPPVSEKNIQYF.

This clonotype has a single count. Compared with germline, one end of the junction differs, possibly owing to a read error. The J gene is TRBJ2-1, the V gene TRBV11-2; D gene ambiguous. The CDR3 runs 15 residues. Germline values: CDR1 SGHAT, CDR2 FQNNGV. In nucleotides, the CDR3 is TGTGCCAGCAGCTTAGATCGTAGCTCCTACGATGAGCAGTTCTTT. It is translated as CASSLDRSSYDEQFF. The full variable domain, its missing parts supplied by reference TRBV11-2 and TRBJ2-1, is EAGVAQSPRYKIIEKRQSVAFWCNPISGHATLYWYQQILGQGPKLLIQFQNNGVVDDSQLPKDRFSAERLKGVDSTLKIQPAKLEDSAVYLCASSLDRSSYDEQFFGPGTRLTVL.

Regarding this clonotype: A much larger clone lies one base from this, so it may be a read error. The V and J genes are TRBV6-1 and TRBJ2-1; no clear D gene. Germline values: CDR1 MNHNS, CDR2 SASEGT. The CDR3 has 13 residues. The CDR3 protein is CASREACVDEQFF. The CDR3 region has the DNA TGTGCCAGCAGGGAAGCCTGTGTGGATGAGCAGTTCTTC.